The clone carrying this T cell receptor beta chain was seen a handful of times. These data originate in a study of blood T cells in healthy people across ages. V was shortened by 0 bases and J by 1 base, with 12 bases between the two germline ends. This CDR3 is built from 15 residues. CDR1 and CDR2 from the germline V gene are DFQATT and SNEGSKA (reference sequence). A second PCR, run for about 7 to 11 cycles, used a sample-barcoded 5' primer plus a J-beta primer mix. MiXCR, applied by TCRdb to the 5' RACE reads, yields one record per CDR3 protein. This sample yields more than 1.4 million distinct CDR3 sequences, of which roughly 40% are seen a single time; approximately 7.9% belongs to the top ten.

The sequencing input was blood. This sequence originates from a woman in her late teens or twenties in good health. V is TRBV20-1 and J is TRBJ2-5; tentative D call: TRBD2 (6 bases). The CDR3 here is CSARDEATSQETQYF. The CDR3 nucleotides are TGCAGTGCTAGAGATGAAGCGACTAGCCAAGAGACCCAGTACTTC.